This T cell receptor (beta chain) stems from a study of cytomegalovirus exposure and HLA in healthy donors. Findings and caveats of the study: Being indistinguishable, some V segments were excluded, TRBV6-2 and TRBV6-3 among them.

It was with 60 Vbeta and 13 Jbeta primers that the PCR ran. The protocol was immunoSEQ multiplex PCR, while the TCRdb copy is restricted to in-frame clones and leaves out a portion. The sample lists 120,000 to 150,000 clones; 73% were seen once. On this clone: Its antigen is not known.

J was trimmed by 2 bases and V by 3 bases; bases with no gene match: 11. The CDR3 runs 17 residues. From germline, CDR1 is SGDLS and CDR2 YYNGEE. The source is a woman aged 40 to 50 in good health and CMV-seronegative. The V and J genes are TRBV9 and TRBJ1-5, with 7 bases fitting TRBD1. Sequenced: PBMCs. The CDR3 DNA reads TGTGCCAGCAGCGCCTCTGAGACAGGGCTGGGCAATCAGCCCCAGCATTTT. Residues: CASSASETGLGNQPQHF.